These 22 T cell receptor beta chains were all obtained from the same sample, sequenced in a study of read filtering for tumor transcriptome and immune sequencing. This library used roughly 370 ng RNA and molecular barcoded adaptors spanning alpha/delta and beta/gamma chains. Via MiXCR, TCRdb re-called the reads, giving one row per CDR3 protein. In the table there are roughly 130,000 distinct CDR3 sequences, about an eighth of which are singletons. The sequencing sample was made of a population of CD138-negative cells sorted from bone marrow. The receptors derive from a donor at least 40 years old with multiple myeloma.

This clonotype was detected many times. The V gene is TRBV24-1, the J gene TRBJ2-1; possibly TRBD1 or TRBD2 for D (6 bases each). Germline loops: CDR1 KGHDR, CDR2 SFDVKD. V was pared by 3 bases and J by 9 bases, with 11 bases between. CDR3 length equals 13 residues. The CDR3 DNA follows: TGTGCCACCAGTGATGGTAGGGGGGTTGAGCAGTTCTTC. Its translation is CATSDGRGVEQFF.

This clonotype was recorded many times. The DNA for the CDR3 is TGCGCCAGCACCCATGGGACGACTAGCGGGGGAGGAGATACGCAGTATTTT. Translation gives CASTHGTTSGGGDTQYF. The V call is TRBV5-1, the J call TRBJ2-3; 12 bases line up with TRBD2. The germline gives CDR1 SGHRS, CDR2 YFSETQ. CDR3 length equals 17 residues. Trimming removed 6 bases from V and 5 bases from J; junction bases left unmatched: 13.

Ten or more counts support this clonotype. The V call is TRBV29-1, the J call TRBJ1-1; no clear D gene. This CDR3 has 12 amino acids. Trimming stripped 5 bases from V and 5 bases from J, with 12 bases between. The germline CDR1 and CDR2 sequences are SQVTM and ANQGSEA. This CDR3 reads CSVRVLQTEAFF. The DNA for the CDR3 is TGCAGCGTTAGGGTCCTTCAGACTGAAGCTTTCTTT.

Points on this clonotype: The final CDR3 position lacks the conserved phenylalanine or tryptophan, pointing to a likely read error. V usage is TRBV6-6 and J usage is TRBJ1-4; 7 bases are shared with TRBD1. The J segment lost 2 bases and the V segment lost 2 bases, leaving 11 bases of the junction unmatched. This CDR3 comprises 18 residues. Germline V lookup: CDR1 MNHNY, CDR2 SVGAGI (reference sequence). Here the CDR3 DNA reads TGTGCCAGCAGTTACAATCAGGACAGGTTGATGACTAATGAAAAACTGTTTCTT. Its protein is CASSYNQDRLMTNEKLFL.

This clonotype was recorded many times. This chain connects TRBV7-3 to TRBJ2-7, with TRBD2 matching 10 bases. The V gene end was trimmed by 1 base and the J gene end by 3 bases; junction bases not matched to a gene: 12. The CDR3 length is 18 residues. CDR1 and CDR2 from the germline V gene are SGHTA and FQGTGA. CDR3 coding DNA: TGTGCCAGCAGCTTAATCCCCAAGGAGCGGGGGGGCCTCTACGAGCAGTACTTC. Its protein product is CASSLIPKERGGLYEQYF.

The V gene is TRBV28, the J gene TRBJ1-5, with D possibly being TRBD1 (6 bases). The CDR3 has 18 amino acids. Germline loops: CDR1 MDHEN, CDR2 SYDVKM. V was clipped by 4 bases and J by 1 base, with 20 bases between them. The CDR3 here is CASSSGQMKVLSNQPQHF. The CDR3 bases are TGTGCCAGCAGTTCCGGACAGATGAAAGTCCTCAGCAATCAGCCCCAGCATTTT. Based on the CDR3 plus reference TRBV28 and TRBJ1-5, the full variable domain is DVKVTQSSRYLVKRTGEKVFLECVQDMDHENMFWYRQDPGLGLRLIYFSYDVKMKEKGDIPEGYSVSREKKERFSLILESASTNQTSMYLCASSSGQMKVLSNQPQHFGDGTRLSIL.

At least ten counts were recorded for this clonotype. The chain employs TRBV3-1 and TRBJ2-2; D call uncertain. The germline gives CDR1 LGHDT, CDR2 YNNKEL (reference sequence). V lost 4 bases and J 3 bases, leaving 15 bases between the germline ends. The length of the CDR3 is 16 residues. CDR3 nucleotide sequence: TGTGCCAGCAGCCTCCAACGATCCCCCTACACCGGGGAGCTGTTTTTT. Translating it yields CASSLQRSPYTGELFF.

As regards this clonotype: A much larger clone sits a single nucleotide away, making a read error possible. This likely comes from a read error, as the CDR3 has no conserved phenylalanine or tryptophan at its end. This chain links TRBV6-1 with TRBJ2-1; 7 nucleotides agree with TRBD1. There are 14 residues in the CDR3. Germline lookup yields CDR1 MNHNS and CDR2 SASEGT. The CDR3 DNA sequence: TGTGCCGGCAGTGATATGACAGGGCGGAATGAGCAGTTCGTC. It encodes CAGSDMTGRNEQFV.

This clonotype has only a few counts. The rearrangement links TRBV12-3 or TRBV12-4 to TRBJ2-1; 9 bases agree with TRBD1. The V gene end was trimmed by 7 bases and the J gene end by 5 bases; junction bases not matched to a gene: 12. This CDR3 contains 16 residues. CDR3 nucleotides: TGTGCCAGCACCCCGAGGAGGACAGGGGTTGACAATGAGCAGTTCTTC. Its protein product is CASTPRRTGVDNEQFF.

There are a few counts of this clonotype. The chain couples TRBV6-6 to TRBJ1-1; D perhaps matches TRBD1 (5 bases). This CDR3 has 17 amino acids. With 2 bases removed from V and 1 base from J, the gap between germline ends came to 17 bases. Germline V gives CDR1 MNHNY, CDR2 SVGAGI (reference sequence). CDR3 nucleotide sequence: TGTGCCAGCAGTTACGGGGCCGGGGCGAGGTCGAACACTGAAGCTTTCTTT. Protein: CASSYGAGARSNTEAFF.

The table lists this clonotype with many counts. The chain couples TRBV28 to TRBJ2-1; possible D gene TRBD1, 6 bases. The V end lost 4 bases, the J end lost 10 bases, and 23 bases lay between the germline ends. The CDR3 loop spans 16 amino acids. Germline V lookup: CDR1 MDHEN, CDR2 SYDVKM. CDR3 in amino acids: CASSSENRVSFKEQFF. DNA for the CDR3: TGTGCCAGCAGTTCCGAGAACAGGGTCTCTTTCAAGGAGCAGTTCTTC.

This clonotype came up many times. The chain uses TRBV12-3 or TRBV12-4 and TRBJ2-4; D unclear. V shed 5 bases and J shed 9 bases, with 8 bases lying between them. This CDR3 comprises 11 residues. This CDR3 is CASSRQSIQYF. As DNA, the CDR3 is TGTGCCAGCAGTCGACAAAGCATTCAGTACTTC.

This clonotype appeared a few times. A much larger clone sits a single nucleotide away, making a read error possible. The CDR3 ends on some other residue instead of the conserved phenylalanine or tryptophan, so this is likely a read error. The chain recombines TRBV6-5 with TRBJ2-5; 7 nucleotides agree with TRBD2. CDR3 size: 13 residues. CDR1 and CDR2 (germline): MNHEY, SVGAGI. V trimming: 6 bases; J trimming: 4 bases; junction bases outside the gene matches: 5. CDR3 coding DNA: TGTGCCAGCAGAGCCGGCGGGGGAGAGACCCAGTACCTC. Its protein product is CASRAGGGETQYL.

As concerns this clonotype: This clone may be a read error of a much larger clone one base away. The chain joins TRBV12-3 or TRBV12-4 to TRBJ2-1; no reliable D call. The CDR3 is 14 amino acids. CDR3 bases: TGTGCCAGCATTCTAGTGGGCTCCTACAATGAGCAGTCCTTC. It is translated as CASILVGSYNEQSF.

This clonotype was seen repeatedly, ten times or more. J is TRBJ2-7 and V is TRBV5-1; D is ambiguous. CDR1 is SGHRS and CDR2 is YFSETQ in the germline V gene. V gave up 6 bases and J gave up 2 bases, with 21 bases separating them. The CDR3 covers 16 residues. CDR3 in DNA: TGCGCCAGCAAGTCGAGTAATGGAAAAACGGCCTACGAGCAGTACTTC. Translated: CASKSSNGKTAYEQYF.

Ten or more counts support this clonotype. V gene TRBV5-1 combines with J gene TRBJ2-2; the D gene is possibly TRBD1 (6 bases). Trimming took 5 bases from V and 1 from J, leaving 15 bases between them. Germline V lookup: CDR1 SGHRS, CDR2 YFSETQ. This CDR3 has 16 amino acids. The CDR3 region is CASRRTGQLNTGELFF. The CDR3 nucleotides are TGCGCCAGCAGACGTACGGGACAACTGAACACCGGGGAGCTGTTTTTT. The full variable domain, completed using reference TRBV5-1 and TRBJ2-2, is KAGVTQTPRYLIKTRGQQVTLSCSPISGHRSVSWYQQTPGQGLQFLFEYFSETQRNKGNFPGRFSGRQFSNSRSEMNVSTLELGDSALYLCASRRTGQLNTGELFFGEGSRLTVL.

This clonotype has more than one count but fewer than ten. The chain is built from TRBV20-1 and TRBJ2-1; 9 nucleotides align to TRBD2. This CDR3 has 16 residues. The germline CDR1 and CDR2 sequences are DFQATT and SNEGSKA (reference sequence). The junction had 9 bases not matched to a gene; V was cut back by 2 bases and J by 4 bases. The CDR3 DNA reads TGCAGTGCTAGAATTCCGGGGCGGGAGGGATACAATGAGCAGTTCTTC. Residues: CSARIPGREGYNEQFF.

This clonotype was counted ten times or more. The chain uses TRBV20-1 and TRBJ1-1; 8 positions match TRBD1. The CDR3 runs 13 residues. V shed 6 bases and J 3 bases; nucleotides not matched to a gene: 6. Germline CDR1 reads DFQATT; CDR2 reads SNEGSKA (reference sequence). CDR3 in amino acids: CSAPGGSYTEAFF. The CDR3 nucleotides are TGCAGTGCGCCAGGGGGCTCTTACACTGAAGCTTTCTTT.

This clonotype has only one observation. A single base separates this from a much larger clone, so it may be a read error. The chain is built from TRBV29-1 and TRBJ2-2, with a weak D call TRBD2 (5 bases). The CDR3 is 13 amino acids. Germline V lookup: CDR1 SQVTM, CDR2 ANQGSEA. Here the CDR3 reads CSVETSTTGELLF. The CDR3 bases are TGCAGCGTTGAAACATCAACCACCGGGGAGCTGCTTTTT.

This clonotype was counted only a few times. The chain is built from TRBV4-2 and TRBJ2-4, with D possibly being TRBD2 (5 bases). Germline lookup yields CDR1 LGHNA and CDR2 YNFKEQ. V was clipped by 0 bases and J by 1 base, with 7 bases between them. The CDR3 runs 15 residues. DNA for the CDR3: TGTGCCAGCAGCCAAGATCGGGGTGCCAAAAACATTCAGTACTTC. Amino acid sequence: CASSQDRGAKNIQYF.

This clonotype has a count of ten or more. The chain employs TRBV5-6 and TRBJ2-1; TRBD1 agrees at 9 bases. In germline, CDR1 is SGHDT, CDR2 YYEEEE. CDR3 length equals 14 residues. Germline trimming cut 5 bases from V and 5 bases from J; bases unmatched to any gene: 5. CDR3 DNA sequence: TGTGCCAGCAGAGGACAGGGGAGCGACAATGAGCAGTTCTTC. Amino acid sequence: CASRGQGSDNEQFF.

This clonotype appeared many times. CDR3 loop: CAWSTRRGPGLYEQYF. DNA for the CDR3: TGTGCCTGGAGTACCCGCCGGGGACCTGGACTTTACGAGCAGTACTTC. The chain combines TRBV30 with TRBJ2-7; D may match TRBD1 or TRBD2 (5 bases each). V was cut by 2 bases and J by 4 bases, with 21 bases left in between. Germline lookup yields CDR1 GTSNPN and CDR2 SVGIG (reference sequence). The CDR3 length is 16 residues.